This T cell receptor beta chain is from a study of Ad26.COV2.S vaccination and SARS-CoV-2 variants. As for the study in general: Doses of Ad26.COV2.S were injected into muscle once or twice, 56 days apart.

The germline gives CDR1 WSHSY, CDR2 SAAADI. The V gene lost 2 bases and the J gene lost 4 bases, with 8 bases spanning the gap. The length of the CDR3 is 13 residues. Stated treatment: some 19 received Ad26.COV2.S at low or high dose, single or two shots; 5 received placebo; per-sample allocation not given. Day 63 following the first vaccine or placebo injection was when the samples were taken. In Boston, an adult donor aged 18-55 years took part. Sequencing used immunoSEQ multiplex PCR; TCRdb keeps in-frame clones, though not all of them. The sample lists about 400,000 clones; roughly 90% were seen once. For this clone: Its matching antigen is unknown.

Study-wide points: Those who received vaccine or placebo ended up with similar non-spike TCR breadth. Spike-specific TCR breadth was greater after Ad26.COV2.S than placebo.

This sample comprised peripheral blood, obtained in a trial of Ad26.COV2.S vaccine versus placebo. The chain recombines TRBV10-2 with TRBJ1-1; D gene uncertain. The clonotype was recovered from a person aged 18-65 years who received the Ad26.COV2.S COVID-19 vaccine or a placebo. Here the CDR3 DNA reads TGCGCCAGCAGTGAGGTAACAGCCACTGAAGCTTTCTTT. This gives the protein CASSEVTATEAFF.